A single sample is the source of the 22 T cell receptor beta chains below, sequenced in a study of cytomegalovirus exposure and HLA in healthy donors. It was with 60 Vbeta and 13 Jbeta primers that the PCR ran. Assay: immunoSEQ multiplex PCR; the TCRdb copy retains only in-frame clones and omits some. The sample shows roughly 120,000 clones, 15% of them seen only once. Sequenced sample: PBMCs. These receptor sequences come from a woman under 30 in good health and CMV-seronegative.

The gene calls are TRBV5-6 and TRBJ2-5; no reliable D call. Germline V gene sequence: CDR1 SGHDT, CDR2 YYEEEE. V lost 10 bases and J 5 bases, leaving 15 bases between the germline ends. The CDR3 loop spans 12 amino acids. The CDR3 region is CASGQIAETQYF. CDR3 nucleotides: TGTGCCTCCGGTCAAATCGCGGAGACCCAGTACTTC.

This clone has a handful of counts. This chain connects TRBV30 to TRBJ1-1; tentative D call: TRBD1 (6 bases). Trimming cost V 3 bases and J 1 base, with 12 bases left between them. Germline V gives CDR1 GTSNPN, CDR2 SVGIG (reference sequence). The CDR3 totals 14 residues. CDR3: CAWSSGTPNTEAFF. The DNA for the CDR3 is TGTGCCTGGAGCTCCGGGACACCGAACACTGAAGCTTTCTTT.

This clone was seen a handful of times. The chain joins TRBV6-5 to TRBJ1-2; TRBD1 is a possible D gene (5 bases). The V end was cut by 6 bases, the J end by 2 bases, with 16 bases between. CDR3 length: 15 residues. Germline V CDR1 and CDR2: MNHEY, SVGAGI. The CDR3 protein is CASRVGAAHNYGYTF. The CDR3 nucleotides read TGTGCCAGCAGGGTAGGGGCCGCGCACAACTATGGCTACACCTTC.

The CDR3 sequence: CASRVSSYYEQYF. DNA of the CDR3: TGTGCCAGCAGAGTTAGCAGTTACTACGAGCAGTACTTC. The gene calls are TRBV27 and TRBJ2-7; D is ambiguous. This CDR3 comprises 13 residues. Trimming shortened V by 6 bases and J by 3 bases, and 12 bases separated the two germline ends. In germline, CDR1 is MNHEY, CDR2 SMNVEV (reference sequence).

In this sample, this clone turned up a few times. This chain connects TRBV6-6 to TRBJ2-6, with D perhaps matching TRBD2 (6 bases). V was clipped by 7 bases and J by 2 bases, with 9 bases between them. From germline, CDR1 is MNHNY and CDR2 SVGAGI (reference sequence). This CDR3 region has 14 residues. CDR3 nucleotide sequence: TGTGCCAGCACCAGGGAGGCTGGGGCCAACGTCCTGACTTTC. Amino acid sequence: CASTREAGANVLTF.

This chain connects TRBV9 to TRBJ1-2, with TRBD1 identical over 11 bases. This CDR3 has 19 residues. The V segment lost 4 bases and the J segment 3 bases; nucleotides outside the gene matches: 17. Per the germline V gene, CDR1 is SGDLS and CDR2 is YYNGEE. The CDR3 coding sequence is TGTGCCAGCAGCCCCTCGGGCCTCTTCTGGACAGGGGGCGACTATGGCTACACCTTC. Translation: CASSPSGLFWTGGDYGYTF. Together with reference TRBV9 and TRBJ1-2, the CDR3 gives the full variable domain: DSGVTQTPKHLITATGQRVTLRCSPRSGDLSVYWYQQSLDQGLQFLIQYYNGEERAKGNILERFSAQQFPDLHSELNLSSLELGDSALYFCASSPSGLFWTGGDYGYTFGSGTRLTVV.

The sample holds a few counts of this clone. V usage is TRBV5-1 and J usage is TRBJ1-2, with 7 bases aligning to TRBD1. V gave up 5 bases and J gave up 4 bases; unmatched junction bases: 2. CDR1 is SGHRS and CDR2 is YFSETQ in the germline V gene. The CDR3 totals 12 residues. CDR3 sequence: CASRTGTYGYTF. CDR3 coding DNA: TGCGCCAGCAGGACAGGGACCTATGGCTACACCTTC.

With regard to this clone: One end of the junction is discordant with germline, which a read error may explain. The chain has TRBV7-3 and TRBJ2-3, with 9 bases that match TRBD1. The CDR3 contains 16 residues. From germline, CDR1 is SGHTA and CDR2 FQGTGA. The CDR3 reads CASSLTGGASTDKQYF. CDR3 coding DNA: TGTGCCAGCAGCTTGACAGGGGGGGCCAGCACAGATAAGCAGTATTTT.

This CDR3 reads CASSKGTSWDEQFF. CDR3 bases: TGCGCCAGCAGCAAAGGGACTAGCTGGGATGAGCAGTTCTTC. The gene calls are TRBV5-1 and TRBJ2-1; 9 bases are a match to TRBD2. Trimming took 4 bases from V and 8 from J; bases not matched to a gene: 7. The CDR3 length is 14 residues. Germline CDR1 is SGHRS and CDR2 is YFSETQ.

The genes are TRBV19 and TRBJ2-1; a possible D gene is TRBD1 (5 bases). This CDR3 contains 13 residues. Trimming removed 10 bases at V and 7 bases at J, with 17 bases between. CDR1 is LNHDA, CDR2 SQIVND, per germline (reference sequence). The CDR3 nucleotides read TGTGCCACCTTACATGGGGCCCGAAATGAGCAGTTCTTC. It translates to CATLHGARNEQFF. The full variable domain, its missing parts supplied by reference TRBV19 and TRBJ2-1, is DGGITQSPKYLFRKEGQNVTLSCEQNLNHDAMYWYRQDPGQGLRLIYYSQIVNDFQKGDIAEGYSVSREKKESFPLTVTSAQKNPTAFYLCATLHGARNEQFFGPGTRLTVL.

This clone has a handful of counts. The chain has TRBV15 and TRBJ1-5, with a weak D call TRBD1 (5 bases). The CDR3 totals 14 residues. The germline V gene encodes CDR1 LNHNV and CDR2 YYDKDF (reference sequence). The ends were cut back, 5 bases at V and 11 bases at J, with 19 bases in the middle. The CDR3 DNA is TGTGCCACCAGCGGAAACTGGCCCCCGGGGGCCCAGCATTTT. Residues: CATSGNWPPGAQHF.

This clone came up a few times. V usage is TRBV28 and J usage is TRBJ1-2; 8 nucleotides line up with TRBD1. V trimming: 5 bases; J trimming: 6 bases; junction bases outside the gene matches: 5. From germline, CDR1 is MDHEN and CDR2 SYDVKM. The CDR3 runs 13 residues. CDR3 nucleotide sequence: TGTGCCAGCAGTCCCAGGGGGCGCGATGGCTACACCTTC. Amino acid sequence: CASSPRGRDGYTF.

This clone was detected only a few times. This sequence joins TRBV27 and TRBJ1-4; no clear D gene. V was pared by 2 bases and J by 8 bases, with 12 bases between. This CDR3 comprises 14 residues. CDR1 MNHEY and CDR2 SMNVEV come from the germline V gene (reference sequence). The CDR3 nucleotides read TGTGCCAGCAGTTTAGTCCCCCTCGGGGAAAAACTGTTTTTT. Encoded protein: CASSLVPLGEKLFF.

The genes are TRBV2 and TRBJ2-5; D unclear. Trimming removed 4 bases from V and 0 bases from J, with 12 bases in between. The length of the CDR3 is 15 residues. Germline values: CDR1 SNHLY, CDR2 FYNNEI. This CDR3 is CASSVTEGNQETQYF. CDR3 nucleotide sequence: TGTGCCAGCAGTGTTACAGAAGGCAACCAAGAGACCCAGTACTTC.

The chain employs TRBV19 and TRBJ1-5, with 9 bases that match TRBD1. Germline loops: CDR1 LNHDA, CDR2 SQIVND (reference sequence). The CDR3 is made up of 16 amino acids. V was clipped by 3 bases and J by 1 base; unmatched bases: 4. The CDR3 here is CASSMTDRGSNQPQHF. The CDR3 DNA is TGTGCCAGTAGTATGACTGACAGGGGGAGCAATCAGCCCCAGCATTTT. Together with reference TRBV19 and TRBJ1-5, the CDR3 gives the full variable domain: DGGITQSPKYLFRKEGQNVTLSCEQNLNHDAMYWYRQDPGQGLRLIYYSQIVNDFQKGDIAEGYSVSREKKESFPLTVTSAQKNPTAFYLCASSMTDRGSNQPQHFGDGTRLSIL.

The genes are TRBV2 and TRBJ2-1, with D maybe TRBD2 (6 bases). CDR1 SNHLY and CDR2 FYNNEI come from the germline V gene. CDR3 length equals 16 residues. Between the trimmed V and J ends, which lost 0 bases and 9 bases, there was a span of 18 bases. The CDR3 DNA sequence: TGTGCCAGCAGTGAAGCGCGTCCGGGAGCCAGTGGTGAGCAGTTCTTC. Translating it yields CASSEARPGASGEQFF.

The J gene is TRBJ1-4, the V gene TRBV5-5, with 7 bases aligning to TRBD1. CDR1 and CDR2 from the germline V gene are SGHKS and YYEKEE (reference sequence). The CDR3 is made up of 15 amino acids. V was pared by 3 bases and J by 6 bases, with 8 bases of the junction left unmatched. The CDR3 protein is CASSSGGRGYEKLFF. CDR3 nucleotide sequence: TGTGCCAGCAGCTCCGGAGGCAGGGGGTATGAAAAACTGTTTTTT. Complete variable domain (other parts from reference TRBV5-5 and TRBJ1-4): DAGVTQSPTHLIKTRGQQVTLRCSPISGHKSVSWYQQVLGQGPQFIFQYYEKEERGRGNFPDRFSARQFPNYSSELNVNALLLGDSALYLCASSSGGRGYEKLFFGSGTQLSVL.

This clone was seen a handful of times. The V call is TRBV4-3, the J call TRBJ1-6; unclear D gene. From germline, CDR1 is LGHNA and CDR2 YSLEER. This CDR3 contains 15 residues. The V gene lost 1 base and the J gene lost 1 base, with 5 bases spanning the gap. The CDR3 bases are TGCGCCAGCAGCCAAGGAGTTTCCTATAATTCACCCCTCCACTTT. Translated: CASSQGVSYNSPLHF.

This clone has just a few counts. The chain joins TRBV28 to TRBJ1-5; perhaps TRBD1 as D (5 bases). CDR1 and CDR2 (germline): MDHEN, SYDVKM. The CDR3 is 15 residues long. The V gene lost 7 bases and the J gene lost 0 bases, with 13 bases spanning the gap. The CDR3 bases are TGTGCCAGCACCCGACAGAGCCATAGCAATCAGCCCCAGCATTTT. It encodes CASTRQSHSNQPQHF.

The table lists this clone with a few counts. The genes are TRBV5-8 and TRBJ2-2; no firm D call. The CDR3 spans 17 residues. Per the germline V gene, CDR1 is SGHTS and CDR2 is YDEGEE. V gave up 4 bases and J gave up 0 bases, with 16 bases separating them. The CDR3 DNA is TGTGCCAGCAGCCCTGGGCCGCGCCTCACGAACACCGGGGAGCTGTTTTTT. This encodes CASSPGPRLTNTGELFF.

A few counts support this clone. Distinct nucleotide sequences in the sample also encode this CDR3. This chain links TRBV30 with TRBJ1-5; D call uncertain. The CDR3 covers 15 residues. In germline, CDR1 is GTSNPN, CDR2 SVGIG (reference sequence). V gave up 1 base and J gave up 7 bases, with 17 bases separating them. The CDR3 coding sequence is TGTGCCTGGAGTGCAACTCGGGGAAATGAGCAGCCCCAGCATTTT. It is translated as CAWSATRGNEQPQHF.

This clone was seen a handful of times. The chain is built from TRBV29-1 and TRBJ1-2; a weak D match, TRBD1 (6 bases). The CDR3 is made up of 12 amino acids. V was clipped by 2 bases and J by 3 bases, with 7 bases between them. Per the germline V gene, CDR1 is SQVTM and CDR2 is ANQGSEA. CDR3 residues: CSVEPGDYGYTF. The DNA of the CDR3 is TGCAGCGTTGAACCAGGGGACTATGGCTACACCTTC.